Listed below are T cell receptor beta chains from one sample, sequenced in a study of beta chain features in type 1 diabetes. Measured with immunoSEQ multiplex PCR; TCRdb has only the in-frame clones, and not every one. The table shows about 180,000 clones, with around an eighth occurring only once. Sequencing was done on a sample of central memory CD4+ T cells from blood. The receptors derive from a woman aged 18-29 years in good health. Each CDR3 is given with its conserved first and last residue. The order of the fields is V gene, clone size, CDR3 protein. Some rows have no size entry. The others give once, few or many, or a class for an expanded clone.

TRBV4-1,NA,CASVPSGRAGDTQYF
TRBV11-2,NA,CASSLSGGADTQYF
TRBV27,few,CASTPLAGDYEQYF
TRBV23-1,few,CASPRGRDTGHSGANVLTF
TRBV28,NA,CASRPGQGTIYGYTF
TRBV9,NA,CASSASTRSYEQYF
TRBV30,few,CAWSDGPGYGYTF
TRBV28,NA,CASSLVLTTGEAFF
TRBV19,NA,CASSVRGTVNQPQHF
TRBV2,NA,CASSVLAGKQYF
TRBV9,NA,CASSVESSASYEQYF
TRBV18,NA,CANKEQGSGELFF
TRBV13,few,CASSLGTAYGYTF
TRBV7-8,NA,CASRWTGIDEQYF
TRBV30,few,CAWRHGGTTNYGYTF
TRBV6-5,NA,CASRDRASNYGYTF
TRBV9,few,CASSVGGRSGYTF
TRBV7-2,NA,CASSSLQGNHEQYF
TRBV5-6,few,CASSLRAGRGYGYTF
TRBV7-2,few,CASSLLTVSSYEQYF
TRBV25-1,few,CASSVQGDSGANVLTF
TRBV7-3,NA,CASSSTGGLDYGYTF
TRBV28,NA,CASSWSGQETQYF
TRBV7-2,NA,CASSRSGTRFYEQYF
TRBV27,few,CASSPRGGLNEQFF
TRBV5-4,NA,CASSQTYGLADDNEQFF
TRBV10-3,few,CAISENSGPYEQYF
TRBV2,NA,CASAISTDTQYF
TRBV4-2,many,CASSQVAGKNTEAFF
TRBV15,few,CATSRDASGSRYEQYF
TRBV9,few,CASSGPPATEETQYF
TRBV28,NA,CASSSHSGSYEQYF
TRBV5-1,few,CASKMGVQASSSYNEQFF
TRBV29-1,few,CSVRKGEDTIYF
TRBV30,few,CAWSSGTGNNQPQHF
TRBV7-8,NA,CASSFHTTYEQYF
TRBV7-8,NA,CASRRLAGIGSYEQYF
TRBV6-1,few,CASSERTGGRNEQFF
TRBV5-6,few,CASSLRLTGTIGEQYF
TRBV19,few,CASREDPSSGNTIYF
TRBV11-2,few,CASSPVNWGGTYEQYF
TRBV14,few,CASSPELGYGYTF
TRBV2,NA,CASDRTDTQYF
TRBV30,few,CAWSRTVSGANVLTF
TRBV4-1,NA,CASSQGRQGYGYTF
TRBV19,NA,CASSQNSNQPQHF
TRBV20-1,NA,CSARRGYEQYF
TRBV7-9,many,CASSIPGVGGTEAFF
TRBV6-1,NA,CASSPVRDNEQFF
TRBV9,NA,CASSVKGLADYEQYF
TRBV28,NA,CASSLRGQGGTEAFF
TRBV6-4,NA,CASSDTGNQPQHF
TRBV23-1,many,CARSGTDSGANVLTF
TRBV7-2,NA,CASSYKGSGSNSGANVLTF
TRBV5-1,few,CASRLAGGYSYQETQYF
TRBV14,NA,CASTRSAVETQYF
TRBV5-4,NA,CASSFSDWSNEQYF
TRBV7-2,few,CASSSDRFNQPQHF
TRBV29-1,NA,CSVEDGGLAGRGAYNEQFF
TRBV20-1,few,CSGDRGYGYTF